The T cell receptor beta chain described here comes from a study of glioma-infiltrating T cells (TCRdb year 2016). Background on the whole study: Sequencing of TCR alpha- and beta-chain repertoires was performed on glioma tissue, on non-neoplastic brain tissue, and on matched peripheral blood mononuclear cells. To measure how far tissue and blood T-cell populations diverged, each tissue-infiltrating repertoire was compared against the peripheral blood repertoire of the same patient. Three low-grade glioma patients, about 8 primary glioblastoma patients, and three non-glioma patients who contributed non-neoplastic brain tissue made up the paired cohort. On the study overall, not on this receptor specifically: Group comparisons rested on small numbers: three non-neoplastic, three low-grade glioma and about 8 glioblastoma patients. In non-neoplastic patients, VJ-independent divergence between tissue and blood fell below expectation, whereas in all gliomas, and especially in low-grade gliomas, the divergence rose above expectation. Very few CDR3 sequences were shared between tissue and blood, attributed to high CDR3 diversity and limited sampling.

Concerning this clonotype: Its target antigen remains unknown. No much larger clonotype is one base removed from it; base qualities were not supplied.

TCR alpha and beta CDR3 regions were amplified with the iRepertoire nested amplicon-rescue multiplex PCR (arm-PCR) platform from RNA. The input for one-step reverse transcription and amplification was about 95-450 ng of either tissue mRNA or PBMC total RNA. After bead purification, a secondary multiplex PCR added Illumina adapters, and libraries were gel-purified between 200 and 400 bp. Libraries carried internal 6-nucleotide barcodes used for demultiplexing. Sequencing of libraries was performed on an Illumina MiSeq with 2x220 or 2x250 nucleotide paired-end reads. As for the authors' bioinformatics: Paired reads were merged with FLASH 1.2.11 and aligned to the GRCh37 human genome with BWA-MEM before extracting TRA and TRB reads. An IMGT-derived reference of cassette sequences and CDR3 motifs, with pseudogenes included, was used for V and J assignment. Reads were translated in three frames, and productive CDR3s were defined as those with a C...FGXG motif and no stop codons. Clonotypes were defined as unique combinations of V-J cassette pair and CDR3 amino acid sequence. Hamming distance filtering was applied to reads, with thresholds set by the sequence error rate of each sample in mapped regions. Using fastp at Q25 and MiXCR, TCRdb reprocessed the public reads and kept productive beta chains. Under each unique CDR3 protein, matching rows form one entry showing the most common genes and DNA. These V and J calls originate from TCRdb's pipeline instead of the authors' own analysis. The sample yields about 93,000 distinct CDR3 sequences; roughly 40% were counted once. The ten largest clones capture about two fifths of the sample.

This clonotype was obtained from a human donor with low-grade glioma or glioblastoma, undergoing nonglioma brain surgery, or in good health (not recorded which). Sequencing used glioma tissue, nonneoplastic brain tissue, or PBMCs (not recorded which).

The CDR3 sequence is CAISESTAATGANVLTF. The DNA is TGTGCCATCAGTGAGTCGACGGCGGCAACCGGGGCCAACGTCCTGACTTTC. The chain is made from TRBV10-3 and TRBJ2-6; the D gene assignment is ambiguous. Its CDR3 holds 17 amino acids, cysteine through phenylalanine. Left in the record is the CDR3 DNA by itself, 51 bases read in frame from the first base. V is pared back by 0 bases and J by 4 bases, with 13 bases lying between the germline termini. From a lookup of the germline V gene, CDR1 and CDR2 are ENHRY and SYGVKD.